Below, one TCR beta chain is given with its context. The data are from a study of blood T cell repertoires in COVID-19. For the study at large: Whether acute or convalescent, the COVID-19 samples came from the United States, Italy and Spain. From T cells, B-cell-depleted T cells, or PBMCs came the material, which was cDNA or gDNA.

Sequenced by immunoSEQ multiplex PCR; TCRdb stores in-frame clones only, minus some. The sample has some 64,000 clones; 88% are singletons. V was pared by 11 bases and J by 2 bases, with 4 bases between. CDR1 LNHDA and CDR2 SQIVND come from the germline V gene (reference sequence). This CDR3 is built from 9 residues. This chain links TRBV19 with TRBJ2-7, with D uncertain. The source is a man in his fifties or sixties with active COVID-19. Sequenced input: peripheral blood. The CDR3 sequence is CASAYEQYF. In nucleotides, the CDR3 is TGTGCCTCTGCCTACGAGCAGTACTTC.